These T cell receptor beta chains were read from a single sample in a study of CD8+ T cells in alopecia areata. Here immunoSEQ multiplex PCR was the method, and the copy in TCRdb shows in-frame clones only, minus some. This sample has over 150,000 clones; approximately 53% occur once, and the top ten carry nearly 5%. Sequencing was carried out using CD8+ T cells sorted from blood. These receptors all stem from a human donor in good health. CDR3s include the opening cysteine and the closing phenylalanine or tryptophan. A D gene is named only where the DNA matches it firmly. Size is stated for part of the rows, as once, few or many counts, or as a class when the clone is expanded.

d_gene: -; j_gene: TRBJ2-7; v_gene: TRBV25-1; abundance: -; CDR3nt: TGTGCCAGCGTCGGGCCAGGGCGGGAGCAGTACTTC; CDR3aa: CASVGPGREQYF
d_gene: TRBD1; j_gene: TRBJ2-7; v_gene: TRBV29-1; abundance: -; CDR3nt: TGCAGCGCCACGGGACAGTCGTCCTACGAGCAGTACTTC; CDR3aa: CSATGQSSYEQYF
d_gene: -; j_gene: TRBJ1-2; v_gene: TRBV27; abundance: -; CDR3nt: TGTGCCAGCAGTTCACGGGGGAGCTATGGCTACACCTTC; CDR3aa: CASSSRGSYGYTF
d_gene: -; j_gene: TRBJ1-1; v_gene: TRBV13; abundance: -; CDR3nt: TGTGCCAGCAGCTTAGAGGAATCCTCTGGGGGTTCTGAAGCTTTCTTT; CDR3aa: CASSLEESSGGSEAFF
d_gene: TRBD1; j_gene: TRBJ2-5; v_gene: TRBV6-5; abundance: -; CDR3nt: TGTGCCAGCAGCCTCAGGGGGCGAGAAGTCCAGTACTTC; CDR3aa: CASSLRGREVQYF
d_gene: -; j_gene: TRBJ1-1; v_gene: TRBV9; abundance: few; CDR3nt: TGTGCCAGCAGCGTAGACTCGGGGGTAGGGACTGAAGCTTTCTTT; CDR3aa: CASSVDSGVGTEAFF
d_gene: -; j_gene: TRBJ1-4; v_gene: TRBV4-1; abundance: -; CDR3nt: TGCGCCAGCAGCCAAGGCCTTACGGAGGATGAAAAACTGTTTTTT; CDR3aa: CASSQGLTEDEKLFF
d_gene: TRBD1; j_gene: TRBJ2-7; v_gene: TRBV9; abundance: -; CDR3nt: TGTGCCAGCAGCGTAGCCGGGACAGGGACATTTTACGAGCAGTACTTC; CDR3aa: CASSVAGTGTFYEQYF
d_gene: TRBD1; j_gene: TRBJ2-7; v_gene: TRBV6-1; abundance: -; CDR3nt: TGTGCCAGCAGTGAAGCGCTTACTGGGACAGGGGATGACGAGCAGTACTTC; CDR3aa: CASSEALTGTGDDEQYF
d_gene: -; j_gene: TRBJ1-5; v_gene: TRBV4-1; abundance: -; CDR3nt: TGCGCCAGCAGCCAAGGGAATCAGCCCCAGCATTTT; CDR3aa: CASSQGNQPQHF
d_gene: TRBD2; j_gene: TRBJ2-1; v_gene: TRBV30; abundance: -; CDR3nt: TGTGCCTGGAGTGCAGGGAGGGTGGGCAATGAGCAGTTCTTC; CDR3aa: CAWSAGRVGNEQFF
d_gene: -; j_gene: TRBJ1-1; v_gene: TRBV11-2; abundance: -; CDR3nt: TGTGCCAGCACCTCCGTCGACACTGAAGCTTTCTTT; CDR3aa: CASTSVDTEAFF
d_gene: -; j_gene: TRBJ1-2; v_gene: TRBV5-1; abundance: -; CDR3nt: TGCGCCAGCAGCTTGGGGGAACATGGCTACACCTTC; CDR3aa: CASSLGEHGYTF
d_gene: -; j_gene: TRBJ1-5; v_gene: TRBV6-5; abundance: -; CDR3nt: TGTGCCAGCAGTTTCCGACAGAACAATCAGCCCCAGCATTTT; CDR3aa: CASSFRQNNQPQHF
d_gene: -; j_gene: TRBJ1-5; v_gene: TRBV27; abundance: -; CDR3nt: TGTGCCAGCAGTTTTGGAGGGAGCAATCAGCCCCAGCATTTT; CDR3aa: CASSFGGSNQPQHF
d_gene: -; j_gene: TRBJ1-5; v_gene: TRBV27; abundance: -; CDR3nt: TGTGCCAGCAGTCCCGCCGGGGGTAGCAATCAGCCCCAGCATTTT; CDR3aa: CASSPAGGSNQPQHF
d_gene: -; j_gene: TRBJ2-1; v_gene: TRBV5-1; abundance: -; CDR3nt: TGCGCCAGCAGCTTGGTGGGGGGCACCTACAATGAGCAGTTCTTC; CDR3aa: CASSLVGGTYNEQFF
d_gene: TRBD1; j_gene: TRBJ1-6; v_gene: TRBV27; abundance: -; CDR3nt: TGTGCCAGCAGTGCCCTCACAGGGGGCAATTCACCCCTCCACTTT; CDR3aa: CASSALTGGNSPLHF
d_gene: -; j_gene: TRBJ1-3; v_gene: TRBV29-1; abundance: -; CDR3nt: TGCAGCGCCCAGCCCCGTGGGGGACAAGGAAACACCATATATTTT; CDR3aa: CSAQPRGGQGNTIYF
d_gene: TRBD1; j_gene: TRBJ2-1; v_gene: TRBV30; abundance: -; CDR3nt: TGTGCCTGGAGTGTCTCCGGGACAGCTAATGAGCAGTTCTTC; CDR3aa: CAWSVSGTANEQFF
d_gene: -; j_gene: TRBJ2-1; v_gene: TRBV2; abundance: few; CDR3nt: TGTGCCAGCAGCGTCGCCGAAGCTCAGTTCTTC; CDR3aa: CASSVAEAQFF
d_gene: TRBD1; j_gene: TRBJ2-1; v_gene: TRBV5-6; abundance: -; CDR3nt: TGTGCCAGCAGCCCCAGGGGGTACAATGAGCAGTTCTTC; CDR3aa: CASSPRGYNEQFF
d_gene: -; j_gene: TRBJ1-2; v_gene: TRBV9; abundance: -; CDR3nt: TGTGCCAGCAGCGTCCAGGACGGCTATGGCTACACCTTC; CDR3aa: CASSVQDGYGYTF
d_gene: -; j_gene: TRBJ1-5; v_gene: TRBV2; abundance: few; CDR3nt: TGTGCCAGCAGTGTCATCGGGGGCGGCGATCAGCCCCAGCATTTT; CDR3aa: CASSVIGGGDQPQHF
d_gene: -; j_gene: TRBJ2-3; v_gene: TRBV5-1; abundance: -; CDR3nt: TGCGCCAGCAGCCCTTACAGGGAAGGCACAGATACGCAGTATTTT; CDR3aa: CASSPYREGTDTQYF
d_gene: -; j_gene: TRBJ1-2; v_gene: TRBV27; abundance: -; CDR3nt: TGTGCCAGCAGTCGAGCCTCCTTTCGAGGCTACACCTTC; CDR3aa: CASSRASFRGYTF
d_gene: -; j_gene: TRBJ1-5; v_gene: TRBV6-6; abundance: -; CDR3nt: TGTGCCGCAAGGGGATTTAGCAATCAGCCCCAGCATTTT; CDR3aa: CAARGFSNQPQHF
d_gene: -; j_gene: TRBJ1-1; v_gene: TRBV27; abundance: -; CDR3nt: TGTGCCAGCGGTAACACACCCACTGAAGCTTTCTTT; CDR3aa: CASGNTPTEAFF
d_gene: -; j_gene: TRBJ2-3; v_gene: TRBV2; abundance: -; CDR3nt: TGTGCCAGCAGGAAAATGACAGCGGATACGCAGTATTTT; CDR3aa: CASRKMTADTQYF
d_gene: TRBD1; j_gene: TRBJ1-2; v_gene: TRBV5-6; abundance: -; CDR3nt: TGTGCCAGCAGCTTGGAAAGGACAGGGGCTGCCTATGGCTACACCTTC; CDR3aa: CASSLERTGAAYGYTF
d_gene: -; j_gene: TRBJ1-1; v_gene: TRBV25-1; abundance: -; CDR3nt: TGTGCCAGCAGTGAACCGAAGGAGGGGATGAACACTGAAGCTTTCTTT; CDR3aa: CASSEPKEGMNTEAFF
d_gene: -; j_gene: TRBJ2-7; v_gene: TRBV29-1; abundance: -; CDR3nt: TGCAGCGTCTACAGGACGGAGTACGAGCAGTACTTC; CDR3aa: CSVYRTEYEQYF
d_gene: -; j_gene: TRBJ1-1; v_gene: TRBV5-1; abundance: -; CDR3nt: TGCGCCAGCAGCTTGGTACCGTTGGCTGAAGCTTTCTTT; CDR3aa: CASSLVPLAEAFF
d_gene: -; j_gene: TRBJ1-4; v_gene: TRBV29-1; abundance: -; CDR3nt: TGCAGCGCTCAGATCGAGGGGGGACTCGAGGGAGAAAAACTGTTTTTT; CDR3aa: CSAQIEGGLEGEKLFF
d_gene: -; j_gene: TRBJ1-2; v_gene: TRBV4-1; abundance: -; CDR3nt: TGCGCCAGCAGCCAAACCTTTCAAATACGCGGCTACACCTTC; CDR3aa: CASSQTFQIRGYTF
d_gene: -; j_gene: TRBJ1-1; v_gene: TRBV5-1; abundance: -; CDR3nt: TGCGCCAGCAGCTTGGGAGCGAACACTGAAGCTTTCTTT; CDR3aa: CASSLGANTEAFF
d_gene: -; j_gene: TRBJ1-1; v_gene: TRBV13; abundance: once; CDR3nt: TGTGCCAGCAGCTTCAGGGAGGAGAACACTGAAGCTTTCTTT; CDR3aa: CASSFREENTEAFF
d_gene: -; j_gene: TRBJ1-2; v_gene: TRBV23-1; abundance: once; CDR3nt: TGCGCCAGCAGTCAGGCAGGGGATAACTATGGCTACACCTTC; CDR3aa: CASSQAGDNYGYTF
d_gene: -; j_gene: TRBJ2-7; v_gene: TRBV6-5; abundance: -; CDR3nt: TGTGCCAGCAGTTACTCGATAGCCTACGAGCAGTACTTC; CDR3aa: CASSYSIAYEQYF
d_gene: -; j_gene: TRBJ1-5; v_gene: TRBV27; abundance: -; CDR3nt: TGTGCCAGCAGTTTATCAGGGCTTAATCAGCCCCAGCATTTT; CDR3aa: CASSLSGLNQPQHF
d_gene: -; j_gene: TRBJ1-1; v_gene: TRBV19; abundance: few; CDR3nt: TGTGCCAGTACCACCAGAGGGAACACTGAAGCTTTCTTT; CDR3aa: CASTTRGNTEAFF
d_gene: -; j_gene: TRBJ1-2; v_gene: TRBV25-1; abundance: -; CDR3nt: TGTGCCAGCTCACTGCCGGGAAACTATGGCTACACCTTC; CDR3aa: CASSLPGNYGYTF
d_gene: -; j_gene: TRBJ2-1; v_gene: TRBV2; abundance: -; CDR3nt: TGTGCCAGCAGTGGCAATGAGCAGTTCTTC; CDR3aa: CASSGNEQFF
d_gene: TRBD1; j_gene: TRBJ1-1; v_gene: TRBV13; abundance: -; CDR3nt: TGTGCCAGCAGCCGGACAGGGGCGCCCTTGGGCACTGAAGCTTTCTTT; CDR3aa: CASSRTGAPLGTEAFF